What follows are 19 T cell receptor beta chains derived from one specimen sequenced in a study of T-cell memory formation after mild COVID-19. TCRdb called the 5' RACE reads again in MiXCR, with one record for every CDR3 protein. The sample has roughly 150,000 distinct CDR3 sequences; about 25% are singletons. The sequencing input was PBMCs or a T cell subset sorted from them (not recorded which). The receptors derive from an adult woman who had mild COVID-19 (a few samples of this study predate the infection). Cell type and time point are not known.

This clonotype was observed a few times. This chain links TRBV5-6 with TRBJ2-1; possible D gene TRBD2, 6 bases. Trimming took 4 bases from V and 10 from J, leaving 15 bases between them. CDR3 size: 13 residues. Germline CDR1 is SGHDT and CDR2 is YYEEEE. The CDR3 spells CASSLTRNTEQFF. CDR3 nucleotides: TGTGCCAGCAGCCTGACTAGAAACACCGAGCAGTTCTTC.

The chain employs TRBV30 and TRBJ2-1; D is uncertain. Germline CDR1 and CDR2: GTSNPN and SVGIG (reference sequence). The CDR3 has 13 residues. Trimming left V 0 bases short and J 15 bases short, with 18 bases between. CDR3 in amino acids: CAWSVSQSGIRFF. DNA of the CDR3: TGTGCCTGGAGTGTATCTCAGTCGGGCATACGGTTCTTC. The full variable domain, rest sourced from reference TRBV30 and TRBJ2-1, is SQTIHQWPATLVQPVGSPLSLECTVEGTSNPNLYWYRQAAGRGLQLLFYSVGIGQISSEVPQNLSASRPQDRQFILSSKKLLLSDSGFYLCAWSVSQSGIRFFGPGTRLTVL.

A few counts support this clonotype. The V call is TRBV7-9, the J call TRBJ2-1; no firm D call. The V and J ends lost 4 bases and 0 bases respectively, with 13 bases between them. CDR3 size: 16 residues. The germline V gene encodes CDR1 SEHNR and CDR2 FQNEAQ (reference sequence). The CDR3 region is CASSSTPPSSYNEQFF. The CDR3 nucleotides read TGTGCCAGCAGCTCGACTCCCCCCAGCTCCTACAATGAGCAGTTCTTC.

The V call is TRBV25-1, the J call TRBJ2-7; possibly TRBD1 for D (6 bases). Germline CDR1 and CDR2: MGHDK and SYGVNS. Between the trimmed V and J ends, which lost 3 bases and 2 bases, there was a span of 14 bases. This CDR3 has 15 residues. The CDR3 sequence is CASSDWGTPTYEQYF. In nucleotides, the CDR3 is TGTGCCAGCAGTGATTGGGGGACACCTACCTACGAGCAGTACTTC.

The V gene is TRBV20-1, the J gene TRBJ1-5; a weak D match, TRBD1 (6 bases). In germline, CDR1 is DFQATT, CDR2 SNEGSKA (reference sequence). V gave up 1 base and J gave up 6 bases, with 19 bases separating them. The CDR3 totals 16 residues. CDR3 coding DNA: TGCAGTGCTAGAGCTCAACGGGACATGATCAGTCAGCCCCAGCATTTT. The encoded protein is CSARAQRDMISQPQHF.

The rearrangement joins TRBV11-3 to TRBJ2-4; no reliable D call. V dropped 4 bases and J dropped 7 bases, with 11 bases sitting between them. Germline-derived CDR1 and CDR2 are SGHNT and YENEEA. This CDR3 region has 13 residues. The CDR3 loop reads CASSSPPWNIQYF. The CDR3 nucleotides read TGTGCCAGCAGCTCTCCCCCCTGGAACATTCAGTACTTC. Full variable domain (outside the CDR3, taken from reference TRBV11-3 and TRBJ2-4): EAGVVQSPRYKIIEKKQPVAFWCNPISGHNTLYWYLQNLGQGPELLIRYENEEAVDDSQLPKDRFSAERLKGVDSTLKIQPAELGDSAVYLCASSSPPWNIQYFGAGTRLSVL.

The chain recombines TRBV3-1 with TRBJ2-7, with 13 bases aligning to TRBD2. From germline, CDR1 is LGHDT and CDR2 YNNKEL (reference sequence). The CDR3 covers 15 residues. V was clipped by 1 base and J by 7 bases; unmatched bases: 4. CDR3 amino acids: CASSQGTSGGWEQYF. The CDR3 DNA follows: TGTGCCAGCAGCCAAGGGACTAGCGGGGGATGGGAGCAGTACTTC.

This clonotype was seen a handful of times. The V gene is TRBV4-1, the J gene TRBJ2-1; D is perhaps TRBD1 (5 bases). Trimming cost V 4 bases and J 6 bases, with 13 bases left between them. Per germline, CDR1 MGHRA and CDR2 YSYEKL. CDR3 length: 14 residues. The CDR3 here is CASSRGAVPNEQFF. In DNA form, the CDR3 reads TGCGCCAGCAGCCGTGGGGCGGTACCCAATGAGCAGTTCTTC.

The V and J genes are TRBV7-9 and TRBJ1-5, with D unclear. CDR1 is SEHNR, CDR2 FQNEAQ, per germline (reference sequence). The CDR3 totals 14 residues. Trimming shortened V by 3 bases and J by 3 bases, and 9 bases separated the two germline ends. CDR3 loop: CASSLGGNNQPQHF. The DNA of the CDR3 is TGTGCCAGCAGCTTGGGCGGAAACAATCAGCCCCAGCATTTT. Looking up the rest from reference TRBV7-9 and TRBJ1-5 gives the full variable domain: DTGVSQNPRHKITKRGQNVTFRCDPISEHNRLYWYRQTLGQGPEFLTYFQNEAQLEKSRLLSDRFSAERPKGSFSTLEIQRTEQGDSAMYLCASSLGGNNQPQHFGDGTRLSIL.

This clonotype showed up just once. The chain links TRBV6-5 to TRBJ1-1; D unclear. The V gene lost 0 bases and the J gene lost 2 bases, with 10 bases spanning the gap. Germline CDR1 is MNHEY and CDR2 is SVGAGI. The CDR3 runs to 15 residues. CDR3 sequence: CASSYSKSANTEAFF. In DNA form, the CDR3 reads TGTGCCAGCAGTTACTCGAAATCGGCAAACACTGAAGCTTTCTTT.

There are a few counts of this clonotype. This rearrangement joins TRBV7-6 to TRBJ2-1, with no clear D. Per germline, CDR1 SGHVS and CDR2 FNYEAQ. CDR3 size: 16 residues. Trimming removed 3 bases from V and 2 bases from J, with 14 bases in between. This CDR3 is CASSFGLEVPYNEQFF. CDR3 DNA sequence: TGTGCCAGCAGCTTTGGCCTAGAGGTCCCCTACAATGAGCAGTTCTTC.

The V gene is TRBV11-2, the J gene TRBJ1-2; D is ambiguous. CDR1 SGHAT and CDR2 FQNNGV come from the germline V gene. With 1 base removed from V and 4 bases from J, the gap between germline ends came to 10 bases. This CDR3 comprises 14 residues. CDR3 in amino acids: CASSLVSAVYGYTF. CDR3 DNA sequence: TGTGCCAGCAGCTTAGTCTCGGCAGTCTATGGCTACACCTTC.

The chain couples TRBV29-1 to TRBJ2-3, with D possibly TRBD2 on 6 matching bases. The germline gives CDR1 SQVTM, CDR2 ANQGSEA. V lost 1 base and J lost 3, with 23 bases in between. The CDR3 has 18 residues. The CDR3 sequence: CSVEVSESEGLWTDTQYF. The CDR3 DNA reads TGCAGCGTTGAAGTATCCGAGTCGGAGGGACTCTGGACAGATACGCAGTATTTT.

V usage is TRBV28 and J usage is TRBJ1-2, with D maybe TRBD1 (6 bases). Germline V CDR1 and CDR2: MDHEN, SYDVKM. CDR3 size: 16 residues. V lost 3 bases to trimming and J lost 1 base, with 15 bases between them. The CDR3 bases are TGTGCCAGCAGTTTTTCGAGCAGGGGTTTTAACTATGGCTACACCTTC. Its translation is CASSFSSRGFNYGYTF.

This sequence joins TRBV12-3 or TRBV12-4 and TRBJ1-4; no definite D call. The germline V and J ends were trimmed by 1 base and 4 bases, with 7 bases remaining between them. CDR3 length: 14 amino acids. The CDR3 DNA reads TGTGCCAGCAGTTTAGGGCCCATTAATGAAAAACTGTTTTTT. Translated, it gives CASSLGPINEKLFF.

A remark on this clonotype: A much larger clone differs from this one at a single base, so this may be a read error. This chain links TRBV14 with TRBJ2-3, with D uncertain. There are 14 residues in the CDR3. Trimming left V 5 bases short and J 5 bases short, with 14 bases between. Germline CDR1 is SGHDN and CDR2 is FVKESK. The CDR3 nucleotides read TGTGCCAGCAGCTGGGTCCCAAAGGGAGATACGCAGTATTTT. Protein: CASSWVPKGDTQYF.

At least ten counts were recorded for this clonotype. The chain combines TRBV4-3 with TRBJ2-7, with D possibly TRBD2 on 5 matching bases. The CDR3 totals 15 residues. The V gene's germline CDR1 is LGHNA and CDR2 YSLEER. Trimming shortened V by 0 bases and J by 1 base, and 10 bases separated the two germline ends. The CDR3 DNA follows: TGCGCCAGCAGCCAAGATCTTACGGGGTCCTACGAGCAGTACTTC. Translated, it gives CASSQDLTGSYEQYF.

The chain recombines TRBV4-1 with TRBJ1-3; D remains unclear. Germline CDR1 MGHRA, CDR2 YSYEKL. The CDR3 loop spans 17 amino acids. Trimming shortened V by 4 bases and J by 0 bases, and 16 bases separated the two germline ends. The CDR3 spells CASSPFPDRSSGNTIYF. In DNA form, the CDR3 reads TGCGCCAGCAGCCCATTTCCGGACCGCTCCTCTGGAAACACCATATATTTT.

This clonotype showed up just a few times. The chain carries TRBV9 and TRBJ2-7, with 10 positions matching TRBD1. The CDR3 contains 14 residues. Germline V gene data show CDR1 as SGDLS and CDR2 as YYNGEE. V shed 4 bases and J 6 bases; nucleotides not matched to a gene: 7. The CDR3 DNA is TGTGCCAGCAGCCCCGGGACAGGGGCCACCGAGCAGTACTTC. This translates into CASSPGTGATEQYF.